The 20 T cell receptor beta chains listed next were all sequenced from one sample in a study of blood T cell repertoires in COVID-19. Only in-frame clones appear in the TCRdb table, and some are missing; sequencing was by immunoSEQ multiplex PCR. The profile shows 90,000 to 120,000 clones, 88% of them singletons. Sequenced material: peripheral blood. The receptors stem from a man aged 45-60 years with active or convalescent COVID-19.

This rearrangement joins TRBV10-1 to TRBJ2-2; 14 positions agree with TRBD2. Germline CDR1 WNHNN, CDR2 SYGVQD (reference sequence). This CDR3 is 16 amino acids long. Losses at the gene ends were 5 bases for V and 3 bases for J; bases not matched to a gene: 2. The CDR3 loop reads CASSTGLAGDTGELFF. Here the CDR3 DNA reads TGCGCCAGCAGTACGGGACTAGCGGGAGACACCGGGGAGCTGTTTTTT.

The chain carries TRBV18 and TRBJ2-5; D is possibly TRBD1 (5 bases). Germline CDR1 KGHSH, CDR2 LQKENI. Trimming removed 3 bases at V and 4 bases at J, with 6 bases between. The CDR3 has 12 amino acids. CDR3 nucleotides: TGTGCCAGCTCACCCCAGGGAGAGACCCAGTACTTC. This encodes CASSPQGETQYF.

This chain links TRBV4-1 with TRBJ2-1, with D tentatively TRBD2 (6 bases). This CDR3 has 15 residues. V lost 0 bases and J lost 6, with 12 bases in between. CDR1 is MGHRA and CDR2 is YSYEKL in the germline V gene. CDR3 region: CASSQEWRDGNEQFF. CDR3 DNA: TGCGCCAGCAGCCAAGAATGGAGGGACGGCAATGAGCAGTTCTTC.

The V gene is TRBV27, the J gene TRBJ2-1, with a possible D match to TRBD1 (5 bases). CDR3 length: 15 residues. CDR1 is MNHEY and CDR2 is SMNVEV in the germline V gene (reference sequence). The V end was cut by 1 base, the J end by 5 bases, with 12 bases between. The CDR3 nucleotides are TGTGCCAGCAGTTTATTTCCAGGGCCTCACAATGAGCAGTTCTTC. Its translation: CASSLFPGPHNEQFF.

The chain uses TRBV6-1 and TRBJ1-4; 9 bases map to TRBD1. With V trimmed by 3 bases and J by 10 bases, 6 bases remained unmatched. Per germline, CDR1 MNHNS and CDR2 SASEGT. The CDR3 runs to 14 residues. The DNA for the CDR3 is TGTGCCAGCAGTGAGCCGGGACAGGGTGGAAAACTGTTTTTT. It specifies CASSEPGQGGKLFF.

The chain couples TRBV30 to TRBJ1-1; D unresolved. The CDR3 is made up of 14 amino acids. Per the germline V gene, CDR1 is GTSNPN and CDR2 is SVGIG (reference sequence). V lost 3 bases and J 4 bases, leaving 15 bases between the germline ends. The CDR3 loop reads CAWRSAGGPTEAFF. As DNA, the CDR3 is TGTGCCTGGAGATCCGCAGGAGGGCCCACTGAAGCTTTCTTT.

The J gene is TRBJ1-2, the V gene TRBV11-2, with D perhaps TRBD1 (5 bases). The germline CDR1 and CDR2 sequences are SGHAT and FQNNGV. V dropped 6 bases and J dropped 4 bases, with 15 bases sitting between them. This CDR3 comprises 14 residues. The CDR3 DNA sequence: TGTGCCAGCAGGCCTTCGGGGGACTCCTATGGCTACACCTTC. Protein: CASRPSGDSYGYTF.

V and J are TRBV28 and TRBJ2-6, with a weak D call TRBD1 (6 bases). V was pared by 4 bases and J by 0 bases, with 16 bases between. This CDR3 contains 18 residues. CDR1 MDHEN and CDR2 SYDVKM come from the germline V gene. The CDR3 nucleotides are TGTGCCAGCAGTTCCCGACGGACAGCTCGCTCTGGGGCCAACGTCCTGACTTTC. It encodes CASSSRRTARSGANVLTF.

The V gene is TRBV3-1 (or the pseudogene TRBV3-2), the J gene TRBJ2-1, with a weak D call TRBD1 (6 bases). Trimming pared 4 bases from V and 6 bases from J, leaving 16 bases between. Germline CDR1 is LGHDT and CDR2 is YNNKEL (reference sequence). The CDR3 covers 15 residues. The CDR3 loop reads CASSPLQGMCNEQFF. CDR3 nucleotides: TGTGCCAGCAGCCCCCTACAGGGTATGTGCAATGAGCAGTTCTTC.

This clone appeared once. CDR3 sequence reads: CASSATTGRNSPLHF. The CDR3 nucleotides read TGTGCCAGCAGCGCGACGACAGGGAGAAATTCACCCCTCCACTTT. V usage is TRBV7-9 and J usage is TRBJ1-6, with TRBD1 matching over 7 bases. J gave up 7 bases and V 5 bases, and 8 bases lay outside the gene matches. The CDR3 length is 15 residues. Germline V CDR1 and CDR2: SEHNR, FQNEAQ (reference sequence).

The chain recombines TRBV13 with TRBJ2-1, with D possibly TRBD2 on 6 matching bases. The CDR3 covers 13 residues. Germline lookup yields CDR1 PRHDT and CDR2 FYEKMQ (reference sequence). Trimming removed 4 bases at V and 9 bases at J, with 13 bases between. The CDR3, as DNA: TGTGCCAGCAGCTGGAGGGGAAGGCGTGAGCAGTTCTTC. As protein: CASSWRGRREQFF.

The gene calls are TRBV6-5 and TRBJ2-1; D may be TRBD2 (5 bases). V was cut by 8 bases and J by 5 bases, with 16 bases left in between. From germline, CDR1 is MNHEY and CDR2 SVGAGI. The CDR3 has 14 amino acids. The DNA of the CDR3 is TGTGCCAGCGTCAGCGGCGACGGGCACAATGAGCAGTTCTTC. This sequence encodes CASVSGDGHNEQFF.

The gene calls are TRBV30 and TRBJ1-2, with D uncertain. The germline V gene encodes CDR1 GTSNPN and CDR2 SVGIG (reference sequence). CDR3 length: 15 amino acids. V was cut by 0 bases and J by 2 bases, with 13 bases left in between. CDR3 protein: CAWSVRRNANYGYTF. The DNA of the CDR3 is TGTGCCTGGAGTGTACGGCGGAACGCCAACTATGGCTACACCTTC. Full variable domain (remainder filled in from reference TRBV30 and TRBJ1-2): SQTIHQWPATLVQPVGSPLSLECTVEGTSNPNLYWYRQAAGRGLQLLFYSVGIGQISSEVPQNLSASRPQDRQFILSSKKLLLSDSGFYLCAWSVRRNANYGYTFGSGTRLTVV.

The rearrangement links TRBV3-1 (or the pseudogene TRBV3-2) to TRBJ2-1; D is perhaps TRBD2 (6 bases). The V gene lost 0 bases and the J gene lost 5 bases, with 11 bases spanning the gap. The CDR3 loop spans 15 amino acids. CDR1 is LGHDT and CDR2 is YNNKEL in the germline V gene (reference sequence). The CDR3, as DNA: TGTGCCAGCAGCCAAGATGTGGCGGGACACAATGAGCAGTTCTTC. Its protein is CASSQDVAGHNEQFF.

The DNA for the CDR3 is TGTGCCAGCAGCTTAGGGTTGTACGGGAATGAGCAGTTCTTC. Its translation is CASSLGLYGNEQFF. The chain uses TRBV7-2 and TRBJ2-1; unclear D gene. V dropped 1 base and J dropped 7 bases, with 11 bases sitting between them. The V gene's germline CDR1 is SGHTA and CDR2 FQGNSA. The CDR3 spans 14 residues.

In this sample, this clone turned up once. The V and J genes are TRBV4-1 and TRBJ1-1, with 7 positions matching TRBD1. The CDR3 contains 15 residues. V trimming: 5 bases; J trimming: 7 bases; junction bases outside the gene matches: 13. Germline V gene data show CDR1 as MGHRA and CDR2 as YSYEKL. CDR3 nucleotides: TGCGCCAGCAGCGAGTCATCACAGGGGACTCTTGAAGCTTTCTTT. The encoded protein is CASSESSQGTLEAFF.

This chain joins TRBV6-5 and TRBJ1-2; D remains ambiguous. Trimming shortened V by 6 bases and J by 8 bases, and 13 bases separated the two germline ends. The CDR3 loop spans 12 amino acids. The germline CDR1 and CDR2 sequences are MNHEY and SVGAGI. The CDR3 reads CASSSFPFGYTF. The CDR3 nucleotides are TGTGCCAGCAGCTCGTTCCCCTTCGGCTACACCTTC.

This rearrangement joins TRBV28 to TRBJ1-2; D is perhaps TRBD1 (6 bases). The CDR3 spans 16 residues. Germline loops: CDR1 MDHEN, CDR2 SYDVKM. With 6 bases removed from V and 1 base from J, the gap between germline ends came to 18 bases. This chain's CDR3 is CASSPRGTFRNYGYTF. The CDR3, as DNA: TGTGCCAGCAGCCCTAGGGGGACATTCCGTAACTATGGCTACACCTTC.

J is TRBJ1-1 and V is TRBV9; 8 bases map to TRBD1. This CDR3 is built from 16 residues. The junction had 9 bases not matched to a gene; V was cut back by 0 bases and J by 5 bases. Germline CDR1 and CDR2: SGDLS and YYNGEE. In DNA form, the CDR3 reads TGTGCCAGCAGCGTAGCTGCCCAGGGGGCTCGGACTGAAGCTTTCTTT. The encoded protein is CASSVAAQGARTEAFF.

V usage is TRBV2 and J usage is TRBJ1-1, with no clear D. V gave up 6 bases and J gave up 1 base, with 12 bases separating them. This CDR3 region has 14 residues. In germline, CDR1 is SNHLY, CDR2 FYNNEI. The CDR3 loop reads CASRGLRGNTEAFF. The CDR3 DNA reads as TGTGCCAGCAGGGGCCTCCGGGGGAACACTGAAGCTTTCTTT.